This TCR beta chain was sequenced during a study of T cells in localized non-small cell lung cancer. Study observations and caveats: Higher T cell density in the blood was associated with longer overall survival, whereas higher adjacent-lung clonality associated with shorter survival.

Concerning this clone: Antigen: not known.

The data were produced by immunoSEQ multiplex PCR, yet TCRdb's version contains in-frame clones alone and is incomplete. This table holds 50,000 or so clones, under 85% found once. V gave up 0 bases and J gave up 8 bases, with 17 bases separating them. This CDR3 has 16 residues. CDR1 and CDR2 (germline): MGHRA, YSYEKL. V is TRBV4-1 and J is TRBJ2-4; D remains unclear. The sequences come from peripheral blood, collected before any cancer treatment. This TCR derives from a female donor over 55 with stage II squamous cell lung carcinoma. In DNA form, the CDR3 reads TGCGCCAGCAGCCAAGAGCCCAGCTCCGCATGGGACATTCAGTACTTC. Its translation: CASSQEPSSAWDIQYF.